A selection of T cell receptor beta chains follows, all from one sample in a study of blood T cell repertoires in COVID-19. Assay: immunoSEQ multiplex PCR; the TCRdb copy retains only in-frame clones and omits some. The table records a few hundred thousand clones, 80% to 90% of them present only once. Sample: peripheral blood. Receptors were obtained from a woman under 40 with COVID-19, enrolled during active disease. The CDR3 runs from the conserved cysteine through the conserved F or W. Fields, in order: D gene, CDR3 length, clone size, V gene, J gene, CDR3 DNA, CDR3 protein. A D gene is named only where the DNA matches it firmly. Clone size, where shown, is once, few, many, or a class for clones that have expanded.

NA,14,NA,TRBV10-3,TRBJ1-5,TGTGCCATCAGTGAGGGCCCGGGGTATCAGCCCCAGCATTTT,CAISEGPGYQPQHF
TRBD1,17,NA,TRBV10-3,TRBJ1-2,TGTGCCATCAGTGAGTCGGGGACAGGGGGTATTAACTATGGCTACACCTTC,CAISESGTGGINYGYTF
TRBD2,16,once,TRBV10-3,TRBJ2-2,TGTGCCATCAGTGAGACCGGACTAGCGGGAGGCGGGGAGCTGTTTTTT,CAISETGLAGGGELFF
TRBD1,14,NA,TRBV6-5,TRBJ2-3,TGTGCCAGCACCCGGGACAGCGTCACAGATACGCAGTATTTT,CASTRDSVTDTQYF
TRBD2,15,NA,TRBV2,TRBJ2-1,TGTGCCAGCAGCGGGGGACTAGCGGGAGTCAATGAGCAGTTCTTC,CASSGGLAGVNEQFF
NA,11,NA,TRBV12-3/TRBV12-4,TRBJ2-7,TGTGCCAGCAGTTTAGGGCTCGAGCAGTACTTC,CASSLGLEQYF
TRBD1,14,few,TRBV5-1,TRBJ1-1,TGCGCCAGCAGCCACGGACAGGGGAACACTGAAGCTTTCTTT,CASSHGQGNTEAFF
TRBD2,14,NA,TRBV29-1,TRBJ2-1,TGCAGCGCCGAAGGTCTAGCGGATACGAATGAGCAGTTCTTC,CSAEGLADTNEQFF
TRBD1,16,few,TRBV7-2,TRBJ2-2,TGTGCCAGCAGCTTAATGACAGGGGTAAACACCGGGGAGCTGTTTTTT,CASSLMTGVNTGELFF
NA,14,once,TRBV4-3,TRBJ2-5,TGCGCCAGCAGCCGGGACCGCGGGGAAGAGACCCAGTACTTC,CASSRDRGEETQYF
NA,14,NA,TRBV24-1,TRBJ2-5,TGTGCCACCAGTGAGCCCCAGACAGGAGAGACCCAGTACTTC,CATSEPQTGETQYF
TRBD1,16,NA,TRBV5-1,TRBJ2-5,TGCGCCAGCAGTGTGACAGGGGGTAGGGTCCAAGAGACCCAGTACTTC,CASSVTGGRVQETQYF
TRBD2,15,NA,TRBV18,TRBJ2-1,TGTGCCAGCTCAATACTAGCGGGCTCCTACAATGAGCAGTTCTTC,CASSILAGSYNEQFF
NA,14,NA,TRBV3-1/TRBV3-2,TRBJ1-2,TGTGCCAGCAGCCAAGATGGGAGTGGAGATGGCTACACCTTC,CASSQDGSGDGYTF
TRBD1,12,NA,TRBV7-9,TRBJ2-3,TGTGCCAGCAGCGAGGGACAGAATACGCAGTATTTT,CASSEGQNTQYF
NA,13,NA,TRBV7-8,TRBJ1-2,TGTGCCAGCAGCTTGGGCACTCACTATGGCTACACCTTC,CASSLGTHYGYTF
TRBD2,15,NA,TRBV5-4,TRBJ2-3,TGTGCCAGCACCATGGGGGGGACTAGCACAGATACGCAGTATTTT,CASTMGGTSTDTQYF
NA,12,NA,TRBV13,TRBJ2-1,TGTGCCAGCAGCTCGGGGGTCCGCGGGCAGTTCTTC,CASSSGVRGQFF
NA,14,NA,TRBV2,TRBJ1-1,TGTGCCAGCAGTCCTCAAGGACAGAACACTGAAGCTTTCTTT,CASSPQGQNTEAFF
NA,18,once,TRBV21-1,TRBJ1-3,TGTGCCAGCAGCAGGCACTCGGACACCCCCTACTCTGGAAACACCATATATTTT,CASSRHSDTPYSGNTIYF
NA,14,NA,TRBV19,TRBJ1-2,TGTGCCAGTAGTATCGGGATGAACAACTATGGCTACACCTTC,CASSIGMNNYGYTF
NA,16,NA,TRBV7-8,TRBJ1-1,TGTGCCAGCAGCTCCTCCCCCGGGACATCTCGGACTGAAGCTTTCTTT,CASSSSPGTSRTEAFF
NA,15,NA,TRBV5-6,TRBJ2-7,TGTGCCAGCAGCCTCCCCATGGCTAGCCTTTGGGAGCAGTACTTC,CASSLPMASLWEQYF
NA,15,NA,TRBV7-9,TRBJ2-1,TGTGCCAGCAGCTATGGGAGTGGGGTGTACAATGAGCAGTTCTTC,CASSYGSGVYNEQFF
NA,14,once,TRBV6-2/TRBV6-3,TRBJ2-1,TGTGCCAGCAGCTCGCCCCCACGGTACAATGAGCAGTTCTTC,CASSSPPRYNEQFF
NA,16,NA,TRBV7-6,TRBJ2-2,TGTGCCAGCAGCCCAATTACCAGACCGGACTCCCGGGAGCTGTTTTTT,CASSPITRPDSRELFF
NA,15,NA,TRBV3-1/TRBV3-2,TRBJ1-2,TGTGCCAGCAGCCCGGACTTGACATTGAACTATGGCTACACCTTC,CASSPDLTLNYGYTF